A single sample gave rise to the 14 T cell receptor beta chains below, sequenced in a study of T cell changes during pregnancy in multiple sclerosis. Repertoires were generated with immunoSEQ multiplex PCR, while TCRdb's copy carries only in-frame clones and drops some. This sample has approximately 80,000 clones, with about 95% found just once. Here the sequenced sample was peripheral blood, taken in the third trimester of pregnancy. Source of these receptors: a female donor with multiple sclerosis, enrolled in a pregnancy study.

This chain uses TRBV13 with TRBJ1-2, with a tentative D call TRBD1 (5 bases). Trimming took 2 bases from V and 6 from J, leaving 7 bases between them. The germline gives CDR1 PRHDT, CDR2 FYEKMQ (reference sequence). The CDR3 runs 12 residues. CDR3 DNA: TGTGCCAGCAGCTTACAGGGCGATGGCTACACCTTC. This encodes CASSLQGDGYTF.

The chain employs TRBV5-4 and TRBJ2-1; 13 bases agree with TRBD2. The V gene end was trimmed by 4 bases and the J gene end by 2 bases; junction bases not matched to a gene: 12. The CDR3 sequence is 19 residues long. Germline assignment: CDR1 SGHNT and CDR2 YYREEE (reference sequence). The CDR3 protein is CASSGGLAGRGRAYNEQFF. CDR3 nucleotide sequence: TGTGCCAGCAGCGGGGGACTAGCGGGGCGTGGAAGGGCCTACAATGAGCAGTTCTTC.

V and J are TRBV10-3 and TRBJ1-1; 7 bases agree with TRBD1. Germline loops: CDR1 ENHRY, CDR2 SYGVKD. J was trimmed by 4 bases and V by 2 bases; bases with no gene match: 1. The CDR3 is made up of 13 amino acids. The CDR3 is CAISEQGGTEAFF. CDR3 sequence (DNA): TGTGCCATCAGTGAGCAGGGGGGCACTGAAGCTTTCTTT.

This chain links TRBV5-1 with TRBJ2-7; tentative D call: TRBD1 (6 bases). Germline lookup yields CDR1 SGHRS and CDR2 YFSETQ. V dropped 0 bases and J dropped 5 bases, with 12 bases sitting between them. The CDR3 extends over 14 amino acids. In nucleotides, the CDR3 is TGCGCCAGCAGCTTGGGGGCTCAGGGGAACGAGCAGTACTTC. It encodes CASSLGAQGNEQYF. The entire variable domain, with the rest obtained from reference TRBV5-1 and TRBJ2-7, is as follows: KAGVTQTPRYLIKTRGQQVTLSCSPISGHRSVSWYQQTPGQGLQFLFEYFSETQRNKGNFPGRFSGRQFSNSRSEMNVSTLELGDSALYLCASSLGAQGNEQYFGPGTRLTVT.

The chain couples TRBV9 to TRBJ2-3; 7 positions agree with TRBD1. Germline-derived CDR1 and CDR2 are SGDLS and YYNGEE. With V trimmed by 2 bases and J by 2 bases, 5 bases remained unmatched. The CDR3 has 15 amino acids. In nucleotides, the CDR3 is TGTGCCAGCAGCGTTGGACAGGCTACCACAGATACGCAGTATTTT. Residues: CASSVGQATTDTQYF.

This chain connects TRBV21-1 to TRBJ2-1; no check of the table's D call, TRBD2, against the DNA was made. TRBV21-1 is a documented pseudogene. The CDR3 is 16 amino acids. The CDR3 region is CASSNLLAGGPHEQFF. The DNA of the CDR3 is TGTGCCAGCAGCAACCTCCTAGCGGGGGGGCCCCATGAGCAGTTCTTC.

This sequence joins TRBV19 and TRBJ1-5; 8 bases are shared with TRBD1. CDR3 length: 20 amino acids. With V trimmed by 5 bases and J by 7 bases, 25 bases remained unmatched. Germline V gene data show CDR1 as LNHDA and CDR2 as SQIVND (reference sequence). The CDR3 sequence is CASSRRGGRTGKGAEQPQHF. The CDR3 coding sequence is TGTGCCAGTAGTCGTCGCGGTGGGAGGACAGGGAAGGGGGCTGAGCAGCCCCAGCATTTT.

The chain joins TRBV18 to TRBJ2-5; D remains unclear. The CDR3 loop spans 13 amino acids. Germline V gene data show CDR1 as KGHSH and CDR2 as LQKENI. V was pared by 0 bases and J by 5 bases, with 7 bases between. DNA of the CDR3: TGTGCCAGCTCACCACCGGTCGGGGAGACCCAGTACTTC. This codes for CASSPPVGETQYF.

The CDR3 loop reads CASSQDLEGAGRNTEAFF. CDR3 coding DNA: TGTGCCAGCAGCCAAGATCTCGAGGGGGCTGGTCGGAACACTGAAGCTTTCTTT. J is TRBJ1-1 and V is TRBV4-2; TRBD1 matches 7 bases. Germline V gene data show CDR1 as LGHNA and CDR2 as YNFKEQ. The CDR3 contains 18 residues. The V segment lost 0 bases and the J segment 1 base; nucleotides outside the gene matches: 11.

Concerning this clone: Other nucleotide sequences from this sample produce the same CDR3. The chain has TRBV18 and TRBJ1-4; no definite D call. Germline loops: CDR1 KGHSH, CDR2 LQKENI. The CDR3 spans 14 residues. V lost 3 bases to trimming and J lost 0 bases, with 5 bases between them. Here the CDR3 reads CASSPGATNEKLFF. The CDR3 DNA follows: TGTGCCAGCTCACCGGGAGCAACTAATGAAAAACTGTTTTTT.

V is TRBV27 and J is TRBJ1-1, with a tentative D call TRBD1 (6 bases). CDR3 length: 18 amino acids. The germline CDR1 and CDR2 sequences are MNHEY and SMNVEV (reference sequence). The ends were cut back, 2 bases at V and 2 bases at J, with 21 bases in the middle. The CDR3 loop reads CASSLTTGILARNTEAFF. For the CDR3, the DNA is TGTGCCAGCAGTTTAACAACAGGGATTTTGGCCCGAAACACTGAAGCTTTCTTT.

The chain uses TRBV6-5 and TRBJ2-3; D unresolved. Trimming removed 2 bases from V and 2 bases from J, with 8 bases in between. Germline loops: CDR1 MNHEY, CDR2 SVGAGI. The CDR3 consists of 14 residues. The CDR3 spells CASSYGQNTDTQYF. CDR3 coding DNA: TGTGCCAGCAGTTACGGGCAGAACACAGATACGCAGTATTTT.

V gene TRBV11-2 combines with J gene TRBJ1-6; 8 bases line up with TRBD1. The ends lost 5 bases at V and 10 bases at J; junction bases unmatched: 7. The CDR3 loop spans 14 amino acids. Germline V gene lookup returns CDR1 SGHAT and CDR2 FQNNGV. CDR3 nucleotides: TGTGCCAGCAGCCCTCAGGGGGCTCGATCACCCCTCCACTTT. It is translated as CASSPQGARSPLHF.

The chain employs TRBV27 and TRBJ1-4; 7 bases line up with TRBD1. Per germline, CDR1 MNHEY and CDR2 SMNVEV (reference sequence). The CDR3 extends over 14 amino acids. V was pared by 3 bases and J by 5 bases, with 3 bases of the junction left unmatched. CDR3 loop: CASSFQGVNEKLFF. CDR3 sequence (DNA): TGTGCCAGCAGTTTTCAGGGGGTGAATGAAAAACTGTTTTTT.